In this sample, the clone carrying this TCR beta chain turned up a few times. V dropped 4 bases and J dropped 2; count of bases not matched to a gene: 9. Per the germline V gene, CDR1 is KGHSH and CDR2 is LQKENI. This CDR3 spans 16 amino acids. The data originate from a study of blood T cell repertoires in COVID-19. Some clones are missing from TCRdb's copy, which holds only in-frame ones; the method was immunoSEQ multiplex PCR. The sample lists a few hundred thousand clones, nearly 90% occurring once. This receptor was taken from a man aged 30-40 years who had been exposed to COVID-19. This sequence joins TRBV18 and TRBJ1-2, with 8 nucleotides matching TRBD1. The sample consisted of PBMCs or T cells enriched from blood (not recorded which). CDR3 loop: CASSLEDRATNYGYTF. The CDR3 region has the DNA TGTGCCAGCTCACTAGAGGACAGGGCCACCAACTATGGCTACACCTTC.